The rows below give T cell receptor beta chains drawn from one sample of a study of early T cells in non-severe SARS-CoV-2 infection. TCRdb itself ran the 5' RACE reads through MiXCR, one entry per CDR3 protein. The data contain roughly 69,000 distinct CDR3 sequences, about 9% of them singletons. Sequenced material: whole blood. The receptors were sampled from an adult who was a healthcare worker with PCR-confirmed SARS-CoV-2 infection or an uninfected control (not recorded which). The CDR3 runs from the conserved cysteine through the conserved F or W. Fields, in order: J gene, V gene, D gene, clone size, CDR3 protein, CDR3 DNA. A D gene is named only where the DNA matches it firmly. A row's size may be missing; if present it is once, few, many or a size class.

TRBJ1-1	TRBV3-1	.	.	CASSQRTAEAFF	TGTGCCAGCAGCCAACGGACCGCTGAAGCTTTCTTT
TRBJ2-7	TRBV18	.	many	CASSPPASSYEQYF	TGTGCCAGCTCACCACCGGCCAGTTCCTACGAGCAGTACTTC
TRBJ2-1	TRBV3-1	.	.	CASSQDGSGYNEQFF	TGTGCCAGCAGCCAAGACGGTAGCGGATACAATGAGCAGTTCTTC
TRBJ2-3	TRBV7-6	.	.	CASSSRGSTDTQYF	TGTGCCAGCAGCTCGCGTGGGAGCACAGATACGCAGTATTTT
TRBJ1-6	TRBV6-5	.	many	CASRRNRDSPLHF	TGTGCCAGCAGGCGTAACAGGGATTCACCCCTCCACTTT
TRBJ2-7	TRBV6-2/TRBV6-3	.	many	CASSYGPPSSYEQYF	TGTGCCAGCAGTTACGGGCCACCGAGCTCCTACGAGCAGTACTTC
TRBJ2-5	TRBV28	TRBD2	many	CASSHYPERGGGTQYF	TGTGCCAGCAGCCACTATCCCGAGCGCGGGGGAGGGACCCAGTACTTC
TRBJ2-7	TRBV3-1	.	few	CASSQDSLAREQYF	TGTGCCAGCAGCCAAGATAGTCTAGCGCGCGAGCAGTACTTC
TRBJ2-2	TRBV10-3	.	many	CAISETDTGELFF	TGTGCCATCAGTGAGACCGACACCGGGGAGCTGTTTTTT
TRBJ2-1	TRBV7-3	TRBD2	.	CASSLTSGGRRNEQFF	TGTGCCAGCAGCCTTACTAGCGGGGGCCGCCGGAATGAGCAGTTCTTC
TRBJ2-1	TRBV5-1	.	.	CASSSGLSSYNEQFF	TGCGCCAGCAGCTCAGGACTGAGCTCCTACAATGAGCAGTTCTTC
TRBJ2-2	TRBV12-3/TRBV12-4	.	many	CASSWGANTGELFF	TGTGCCAGCAGTTGGGGGGCGAACACCGGGGAGCTGTTTTTT
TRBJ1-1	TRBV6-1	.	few	CASPPRDPLNTEAFF	TGTGCCAGCCCCCCGCGGGACCCCCTCAACACTGAAGCTTTCTTT
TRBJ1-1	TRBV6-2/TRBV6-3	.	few	CASSYGGVTEAFF	TGTGCCAGCAGTTACGGCGGGGTCACTGAAGCTTTCTTT
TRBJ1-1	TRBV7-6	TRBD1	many	CASSLQTGGNTEAFF	TGTGCCAGCAGCCTCCAGACAGGGGGGAACACTGAAGCTTTCTTT
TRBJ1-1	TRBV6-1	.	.	CASSDVHGTYEAFF	TGTGCCAGCAGTGATGTACACGGGACTTATGAAGCTTTCTTT
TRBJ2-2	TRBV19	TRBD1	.	CASKTRTGPTGELFF	TGTGCCAGTAAGACGCGGACAGGCCCCACCGGGGAGCTGTTTTTT
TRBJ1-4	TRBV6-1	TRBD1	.	CASSDQTGGDEKLFF	TGTGCCAGCAGTGACCAAACAGGGGGCGATGAAAAACTGTTTTTT
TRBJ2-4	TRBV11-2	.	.	CASSLNRFAENIQYF	TGTGCCAGCAGCTTGAACAGGTTTGCCGAAAACATTCAGTACTTC
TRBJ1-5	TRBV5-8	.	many	CASSSWTARNQPQHF	TGTGCCAGCAGCTCGTGGACAGCTCGCAATCAGCCCCAGCATTTT
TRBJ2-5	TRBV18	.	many	CASSLGADETQYF	TGTGCCAGCTCACTAGGGGCAGATGAGACCCAGTACTTC
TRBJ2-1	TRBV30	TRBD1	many	CAWGQGLYNEQFF	TGTGCCTGGGGACAGGGGCTCTACAATGAGCAGTTCTTC
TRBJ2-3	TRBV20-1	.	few	CSARDSPRGTDTQYF	TGCAGTGCTAGAGATTCCCCTCGGGGCACAGATACGCAGTATTTT